The rows below give T cell receptor beta chains drawn from one sample of a study of OX40 agonist ivuxolimab in advanced cancers. Assay: immunoSEQ multiplex PCR; the TCRdb copy retains only in-frame clones and omits some. Here the sample spans 45,000 to 55,000 clones, just over 85% being singletons. The sample here was CD4+ or CD8+ T cells sorted from blood, taken in a trial of the OX40 agonist ivuxolimab. These receptors all come from an adult with an advanced solid tumor such as melanoma, head and neck, liver or kidney cancer. Both conserved end residues are part of each CDR3. The D gene is left open where the match is weak. A row's size may be missing; if present it is once, few, many or a size class.

v_call	j_call	clone_size	d_call	cdr3_nt	cdr3_aa
TRBV5-1	TRBJ2-5	-	TRBD1	TGCGCCAGCAGCTCCTCCCCGGGACAGGGCTACCAAGAGACCCAGTACTTC	CASSSSPGQGYQETQYF
TRBV7-9	TRBJ2-1	-	TRBD2	TGTGCCAGCAGCTTAGCGGGAGGGCCTAATGAGCAGTTCTTC	CASSLAGGPNEQFF
TRBV7-9	TRBJ2-7	once	TRBD2	TGTGCCAGCACCAAGACTAGCGGGGGCCTAAGATCCTACGAGCAGTACTTC	CASTKTSGGLRSYEQYF
TRBV14	TRBJ2-1	-	-	TGTGCCAGCGGGGGTGCTGGTAGGACGGACAATGAGCAGTTCTTC	CASGGAGRTDNEQFF
TRBV9	TRBJ2-7	-	TRBD1	TGTGCCAGCAGCGTGACCGGGACAGCTTACGAGCAGTACTTC	CASSVTGTAYEQYF
TRBV2	TRBJ2-7	medium-sized	-	TGTGCCAGCACGCAGGCGGACTCCTACGAGCAGTACTTC	CASTQADSYEQYF
TRBV19	TRBJ2-1	-	-	TGTGCCAGCCAGGATTGGGGGCAGCAGTTCTTC	CASQDWGQQFF
TRBV30	TRBJ2-5	-	-	TGTGCCTGGAGTGAAAAAGGCCTCCTGGAGGAGCGAGAGACCCAGTACTTC	CAWSEKGLLEERETQYF
TRBV29-1	TRBJ1-1	-	TRBD1	TGCAGCCCTCGGGGGGGACAGGTGAACACTGAAGCTTTCTTT	CSPRGGQVNTEAFF
TRBV5-1	TRBJ2-7	-	-	TGCGCCAGCAGCTTGTTCGGAGAAGGCTACGAGCAGTACTTC	CASSLFGEGYEQYF
TRBV19	TRBJ2-6	-	-	TGTGCCAGTAGGAAAAGCTCTGGGGCCAACGTCCTGACTTTC	CASRKSSGANVLTF
TRBV28	TRBJ1-2	-	-	TGTGCCAGCAGTTTACAGTCTTATGGCTACACCTTC	CASSLQSYGYTF
TRBV9	TRBJ1-5	-	TRBD1	TGTGCCTCGAGTCAGGGGGCCAATCAGCCCCAGCATTTT	CASSQGANQPQHF
TRBV4-3	TRBJ1-5	-	TRBD1	TGCGCCAGCAGCCAAGAAGGACAGGGGGATCAGCCCCAGCATTTT	CASSQEGQGDQPQHF
TRBV5-4	TRBJ2-3	-	TRBD1	TGTGCCAGCAGCACACCGGGACAGGGTCCAGATACGCAGTATTTT	CASSTPGQGPDTQYF
TRBV4-3	TRBJ1-1	-	TRBD1	TGCGCCAGCAGCCATCAGGGGGGAACTGAAGCTTTCTTT	CASSHQGGTEAFF
TRBV7-9	TRBJ2-7	-	-	TGTGCCAGCAGCTTCGGAGGGGCCTCCTACGAGCAGTACTTC	CASSFGGASYEQYF
TRBV28	TRBJ1-3	-	TRBD1	TGTGCCAGCAGCTACGGGACAGGGTTCGGTGGAAACACCATATATTTT	CASSYGTGFGGNTIYF